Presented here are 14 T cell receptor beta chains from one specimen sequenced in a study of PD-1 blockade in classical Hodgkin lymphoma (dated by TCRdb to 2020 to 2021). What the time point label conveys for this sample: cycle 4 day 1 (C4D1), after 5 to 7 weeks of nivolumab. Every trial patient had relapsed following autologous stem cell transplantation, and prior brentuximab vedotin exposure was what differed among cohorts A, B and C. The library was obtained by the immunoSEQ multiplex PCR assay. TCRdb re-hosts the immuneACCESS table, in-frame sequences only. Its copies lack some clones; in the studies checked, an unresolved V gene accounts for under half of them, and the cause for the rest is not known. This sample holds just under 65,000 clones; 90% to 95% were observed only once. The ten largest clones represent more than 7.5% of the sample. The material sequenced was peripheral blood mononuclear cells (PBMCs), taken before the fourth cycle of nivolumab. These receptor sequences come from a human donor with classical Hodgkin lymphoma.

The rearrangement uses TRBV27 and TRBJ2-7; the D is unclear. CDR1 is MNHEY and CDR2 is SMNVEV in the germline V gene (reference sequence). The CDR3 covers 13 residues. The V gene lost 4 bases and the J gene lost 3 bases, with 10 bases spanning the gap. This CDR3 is CASSWTPRYEQYF. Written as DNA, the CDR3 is TGTGCCAGCAGTTGGACCCCCCGCTACGAGCAGTACTTC.

The CDR3 sequence is CASSLSWGIENSPLHF. The CDR3 bases are TGTGCCAGCAGTTTATCTTGGGGGATTGAGAATTCACCCCTCCACTTT. V is TRBV27 and J is TRBJ1-6; perhaps TRBD1 as D (5 bases). CDR1 is MNHEY, CDR2 SMNVEV, per germline (reference sequence). V lost 0 bases and J 7 bases, leaving 13 bases between the germline ends. This CDR3 contains 16 residues.

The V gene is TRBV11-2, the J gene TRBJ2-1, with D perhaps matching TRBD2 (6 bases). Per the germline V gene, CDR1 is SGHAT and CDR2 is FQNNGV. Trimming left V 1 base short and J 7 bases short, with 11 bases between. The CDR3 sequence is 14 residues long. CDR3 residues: CASSLVGGGNEQFF. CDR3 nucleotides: TGTGCCAGCAGCTTAGTGGGAGGCGGAAATGAGCAGTTCTTC.

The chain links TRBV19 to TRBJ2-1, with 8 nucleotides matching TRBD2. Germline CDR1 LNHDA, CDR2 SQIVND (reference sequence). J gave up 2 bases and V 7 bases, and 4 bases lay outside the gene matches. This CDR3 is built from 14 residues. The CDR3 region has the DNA TGTGCCAGTAAACGGGGGGGGACCTACAATGAGCAGTTCTTC. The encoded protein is CASKRGGTYNEQFF.

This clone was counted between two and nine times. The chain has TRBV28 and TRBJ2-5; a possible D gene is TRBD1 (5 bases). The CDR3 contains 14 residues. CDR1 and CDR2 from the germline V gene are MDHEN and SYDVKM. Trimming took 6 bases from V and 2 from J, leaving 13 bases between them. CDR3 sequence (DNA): TGTGCCAGCAGCAAGTTGCAGGGACAAGAGACCCAGTACTTC. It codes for CASSKLQGQETQYF.

In DNA form, the CDR3 reads TGTGCCAGCAGCTTCCTAGCGGGAGGGCCGGCCTCGAATGAGCAGTTCTTC. It translates to CASSFLAGGPASNEQFF. The chain links TRBV7-9 to TRBJ2-1; 12 nucleotides agree with TRBD2. The CDR3 totals 17 residues. Trimming at V came to 3 bases and at J to 7 bases, leaving 10 bases not matched to a gene. The germline gives CDR1 SEHNR, CDR2 FQNEAQ (reference sequence).

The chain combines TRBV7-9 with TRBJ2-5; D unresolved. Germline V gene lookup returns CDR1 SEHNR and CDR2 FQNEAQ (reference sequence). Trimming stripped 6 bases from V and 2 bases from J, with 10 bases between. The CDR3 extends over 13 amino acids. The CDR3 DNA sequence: TGTGCCAGCAGAAACCCCCCTCAAGAGACCCAGTACTTC. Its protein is CASRNPPQETQYF. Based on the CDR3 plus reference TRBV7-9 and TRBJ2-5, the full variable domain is DTGVSQNPRHKITKRGQNVTFRCDPISEHNRLYWYRQTLGQGPEFLTYFQNEAQLEKSRLLSDRFSAERPKGSFSTLEIQRTEQGDSAMYLCASRNPPQETQYFGPGTRLLVL.

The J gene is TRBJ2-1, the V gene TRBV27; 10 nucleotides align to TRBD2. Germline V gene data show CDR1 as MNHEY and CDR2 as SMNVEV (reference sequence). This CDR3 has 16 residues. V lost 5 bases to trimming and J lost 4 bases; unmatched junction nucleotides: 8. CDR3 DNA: TGTGCCAGCAGTCCGGCTCCTAGCGGGGGTTACAATGAGCAGTTCTTC. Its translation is CASSPAPSGGYNEQFF.

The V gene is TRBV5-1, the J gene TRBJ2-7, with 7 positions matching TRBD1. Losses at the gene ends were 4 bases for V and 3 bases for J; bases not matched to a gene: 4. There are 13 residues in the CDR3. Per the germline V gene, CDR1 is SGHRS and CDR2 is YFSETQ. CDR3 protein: CASSKGDSYEQYF. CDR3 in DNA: TGCGCCAGCAGCAAAGGGGACAGCTACGAGCAGTACTTC.

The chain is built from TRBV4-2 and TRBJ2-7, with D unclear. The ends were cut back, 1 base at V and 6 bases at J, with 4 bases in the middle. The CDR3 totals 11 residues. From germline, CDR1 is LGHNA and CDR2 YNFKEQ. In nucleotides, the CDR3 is TGTGCCAGCAGCCAAGCAGGCGAGCAGTACTTC. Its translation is CASSQAGEQYF.

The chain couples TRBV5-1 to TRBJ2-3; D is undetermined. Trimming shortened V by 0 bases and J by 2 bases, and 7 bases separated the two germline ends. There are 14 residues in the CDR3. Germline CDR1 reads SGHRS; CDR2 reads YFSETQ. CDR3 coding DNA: TGCGCCAGCAGCTTGGGACTTGCCACAGATACGCAGTATTTT. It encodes CASSLGLATDTQYF.

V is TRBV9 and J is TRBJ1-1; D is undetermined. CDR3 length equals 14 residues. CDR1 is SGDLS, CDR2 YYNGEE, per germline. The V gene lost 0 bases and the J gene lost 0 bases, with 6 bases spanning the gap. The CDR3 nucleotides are TGTGCCAGCAGCGTAGAGGCCCTGAACACTGAAGCTTTCTTT. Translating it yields CASSVEALNTEAFF.

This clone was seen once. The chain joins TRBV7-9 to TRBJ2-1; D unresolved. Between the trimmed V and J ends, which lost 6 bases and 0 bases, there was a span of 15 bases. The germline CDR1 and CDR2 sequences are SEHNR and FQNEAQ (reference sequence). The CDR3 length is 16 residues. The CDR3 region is CASRPKTSYSYNEQFF. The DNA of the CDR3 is TGTGCCAGCAGACCAAAGACTTCCTACTCCTACAATGAGCAGTTCTTC.

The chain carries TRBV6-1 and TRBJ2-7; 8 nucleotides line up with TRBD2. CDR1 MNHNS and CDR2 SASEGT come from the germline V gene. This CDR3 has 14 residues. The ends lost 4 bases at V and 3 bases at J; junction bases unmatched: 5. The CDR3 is CASSGRTSYYEQYF. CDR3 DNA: TGTGCCAGCAGTGGAAGGACTAGCTACTACGAGCAGTACTTC.